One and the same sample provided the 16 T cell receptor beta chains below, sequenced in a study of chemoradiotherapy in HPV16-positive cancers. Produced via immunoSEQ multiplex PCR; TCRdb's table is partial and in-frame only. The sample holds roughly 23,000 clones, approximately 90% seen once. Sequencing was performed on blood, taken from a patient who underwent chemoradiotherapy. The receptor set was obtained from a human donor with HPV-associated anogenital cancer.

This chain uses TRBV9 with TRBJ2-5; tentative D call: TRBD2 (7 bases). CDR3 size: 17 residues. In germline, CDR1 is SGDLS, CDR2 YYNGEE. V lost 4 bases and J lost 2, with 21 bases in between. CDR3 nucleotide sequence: TGTGCCAGCAGCCTTGAGGGGGGGCGGTTTGGACAAGAGACCCAGTACTTC. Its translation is CASSLEGGRFGQETQYF.

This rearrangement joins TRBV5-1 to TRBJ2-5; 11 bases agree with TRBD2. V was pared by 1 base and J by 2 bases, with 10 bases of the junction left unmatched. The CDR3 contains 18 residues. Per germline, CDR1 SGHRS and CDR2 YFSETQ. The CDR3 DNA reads TGCGCCAGCAGCTTGAGTGGGCTAGCGGGGGGAGGTCAAGAGACCCAGTACTTC. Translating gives CASSLSGLAGGGQETQYF.

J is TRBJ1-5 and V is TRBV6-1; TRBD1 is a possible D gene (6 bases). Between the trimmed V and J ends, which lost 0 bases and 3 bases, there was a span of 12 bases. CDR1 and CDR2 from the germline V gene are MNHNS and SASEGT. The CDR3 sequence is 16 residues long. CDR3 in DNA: TGTGCCAGCAGTGAAGCGGGGGCCAGGGTCAATCAGCCCCAGCATTTT. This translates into CASSEAGARVNQPQHF.

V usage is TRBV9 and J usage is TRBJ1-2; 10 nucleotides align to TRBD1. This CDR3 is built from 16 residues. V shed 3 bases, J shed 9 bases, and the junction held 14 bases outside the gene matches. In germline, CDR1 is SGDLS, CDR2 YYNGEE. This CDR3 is CASSADNPGQGSSYTF. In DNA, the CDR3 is TGTGCCAGCAGCGCGGATAATCCGGGACAGGGGAGTAGCTACACCTTC.

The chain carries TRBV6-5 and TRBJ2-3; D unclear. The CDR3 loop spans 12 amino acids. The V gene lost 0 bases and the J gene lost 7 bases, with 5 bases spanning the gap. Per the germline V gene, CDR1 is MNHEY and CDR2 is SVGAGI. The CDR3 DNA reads TGTGCCAGCAGTTACTCCGGCAATACGCAGTATTTT. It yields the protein CASSYSGNTQYF.

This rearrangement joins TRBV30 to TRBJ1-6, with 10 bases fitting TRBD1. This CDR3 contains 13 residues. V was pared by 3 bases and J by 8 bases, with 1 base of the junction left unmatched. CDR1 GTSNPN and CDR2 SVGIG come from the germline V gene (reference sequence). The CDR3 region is CAWRDRGYSPLHF. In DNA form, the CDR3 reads TGTGCCTGGAGGGACAGGGGGTATTCACCCCTCCACTTT.

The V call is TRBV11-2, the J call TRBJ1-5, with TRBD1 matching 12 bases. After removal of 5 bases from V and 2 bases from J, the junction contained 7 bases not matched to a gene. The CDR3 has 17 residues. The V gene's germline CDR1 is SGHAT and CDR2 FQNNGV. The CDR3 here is CASSTGTGGGGNQPQHF. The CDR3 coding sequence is TGTGCCAGCAGCACCGGGACAGGGGGCGGCGGCAATCAGCCCCAGCATTTT.

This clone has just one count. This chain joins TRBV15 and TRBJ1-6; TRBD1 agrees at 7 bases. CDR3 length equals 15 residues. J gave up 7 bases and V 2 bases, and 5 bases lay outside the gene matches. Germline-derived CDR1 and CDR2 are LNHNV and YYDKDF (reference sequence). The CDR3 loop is CATSRMDRLNSPLHF. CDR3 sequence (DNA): TGTGCCACCAGCAGAATGGACAGGTTGAATTCACCCCTCCACTTT. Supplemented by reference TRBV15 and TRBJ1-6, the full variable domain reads DAMVIQNPRYQVTQFGKPVTLSCSQTLNHNVMYWYQQKSSQAPKLLFHYYDKDFNNEADTPDNFQSRRPNTSFCFLDIRSPGLGDTAMYLCATSRMDRLNSPLHFGNGTRLTVT.

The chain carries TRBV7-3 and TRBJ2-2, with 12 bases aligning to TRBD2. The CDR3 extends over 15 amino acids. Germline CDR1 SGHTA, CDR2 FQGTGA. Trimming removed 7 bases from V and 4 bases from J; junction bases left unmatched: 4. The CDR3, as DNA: TGTGCCAGCACCAGGACTAGCGGGGCCACCGGGGAGCTGTTTTTT. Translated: CASTRTSGATGELFF.

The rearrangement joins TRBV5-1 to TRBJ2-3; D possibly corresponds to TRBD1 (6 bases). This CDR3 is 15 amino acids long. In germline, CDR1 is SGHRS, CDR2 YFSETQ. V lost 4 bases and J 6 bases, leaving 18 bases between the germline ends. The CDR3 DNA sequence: TGCGCCAGCAGCCCGGGACACGTGACAGCGGATACGCAGTATTTT. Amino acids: CASSPGHVTADTQYF.

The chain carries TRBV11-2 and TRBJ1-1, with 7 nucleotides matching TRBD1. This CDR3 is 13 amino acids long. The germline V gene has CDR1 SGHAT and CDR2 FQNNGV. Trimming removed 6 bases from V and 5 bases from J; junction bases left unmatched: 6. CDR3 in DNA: TGTGCCAGCAGGCTTTCAGGGGGGACTGAAGCTTTCTTT. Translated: CASRLSGGTEAFF. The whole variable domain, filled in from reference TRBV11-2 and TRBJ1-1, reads EAGVAQSPRYKIIEKRQSVAFWCNPISGHATLYWYQQILGQGPKLLIQFQNNGVVDDSQLPKDRFSAERLKGVDSTLKIQPAKLEDSAVYLCASRLSGGTEAFFGQGTRLTVV.

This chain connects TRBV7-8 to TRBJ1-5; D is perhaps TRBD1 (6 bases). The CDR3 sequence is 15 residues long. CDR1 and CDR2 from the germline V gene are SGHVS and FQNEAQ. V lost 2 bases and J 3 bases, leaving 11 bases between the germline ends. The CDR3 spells CASSLWTDFNQPQHF. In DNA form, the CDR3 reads TGTGCCAGCAGCTTATGGACAGACTTCAATCAGCCCCAGCATTTT.

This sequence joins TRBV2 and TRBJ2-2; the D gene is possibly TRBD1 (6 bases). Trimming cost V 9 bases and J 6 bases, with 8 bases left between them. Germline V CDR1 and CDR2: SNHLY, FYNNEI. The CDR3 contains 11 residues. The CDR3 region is CARGASGELFF. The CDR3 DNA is TGTGCCAGGGGGGCCTCCGGGGAGCTGTTTTTT. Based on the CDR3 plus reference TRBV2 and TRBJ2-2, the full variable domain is EPEVTQTPSHQVTQMGQEVILRCVPISNHLYFYWYRQILGQKVEFLVSFYNNEISEKSEIFDDQFSVERPDGSNFTLKIRSTKLEDSAMYFCARGASGELFFGEGSRLTVL.

The CDR3 nucleotides read TGTGCCAGTAGTACTCGGGGGGGCACTTACAATGAGCAGTTCTTC. It codes for CASSTRGGTYNEQFF. The J gene is TRBJ2-1, the V gene TRBV19; 8 bases line up with TRBD2. CDR1 and CDR2 (germline): LNHDA, SQIVND (reference sequence). V trimming: 4 bases; J trimming: 4 bases; junction bases outside the gene matches: 6. The CDR3 is made up of 15 amino acids.

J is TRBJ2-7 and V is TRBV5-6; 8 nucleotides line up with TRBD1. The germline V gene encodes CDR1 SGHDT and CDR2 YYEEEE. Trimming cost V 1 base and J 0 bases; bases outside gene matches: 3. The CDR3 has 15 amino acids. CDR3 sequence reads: CASSLLDRDSYEQYV. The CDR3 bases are TGTGCCAGCAGCTTGCTGGACAGGGACTCCTACGAGCAGTACGTC.

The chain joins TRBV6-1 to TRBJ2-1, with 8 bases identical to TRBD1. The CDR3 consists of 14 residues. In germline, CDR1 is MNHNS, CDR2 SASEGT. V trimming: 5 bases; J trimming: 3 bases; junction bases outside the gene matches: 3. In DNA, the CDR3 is TGTGCCAGCAGTCTCGGGACAGGCTACAATGAGCAGTTCTTC. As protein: CASSLGTGYNEQFF.